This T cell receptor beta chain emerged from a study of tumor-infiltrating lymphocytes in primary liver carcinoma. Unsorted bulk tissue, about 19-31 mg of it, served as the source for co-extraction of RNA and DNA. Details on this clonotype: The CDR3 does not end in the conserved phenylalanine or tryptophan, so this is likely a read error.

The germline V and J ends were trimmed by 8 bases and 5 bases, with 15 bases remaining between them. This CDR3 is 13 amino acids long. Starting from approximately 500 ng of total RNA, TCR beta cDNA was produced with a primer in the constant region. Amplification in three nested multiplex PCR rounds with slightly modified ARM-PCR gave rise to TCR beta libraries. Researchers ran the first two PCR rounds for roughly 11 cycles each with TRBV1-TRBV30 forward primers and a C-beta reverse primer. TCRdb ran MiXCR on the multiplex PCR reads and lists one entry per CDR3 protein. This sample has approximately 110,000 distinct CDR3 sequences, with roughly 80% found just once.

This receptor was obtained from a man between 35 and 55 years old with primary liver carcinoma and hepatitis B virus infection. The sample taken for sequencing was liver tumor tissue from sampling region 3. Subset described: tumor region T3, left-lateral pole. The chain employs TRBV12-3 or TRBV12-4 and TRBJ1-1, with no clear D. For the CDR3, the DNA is TGTGCCAGCGGCGTCCCCCTGGGGACTGAAGCTTTCTCT. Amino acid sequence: CASGVPLGTEAFS.